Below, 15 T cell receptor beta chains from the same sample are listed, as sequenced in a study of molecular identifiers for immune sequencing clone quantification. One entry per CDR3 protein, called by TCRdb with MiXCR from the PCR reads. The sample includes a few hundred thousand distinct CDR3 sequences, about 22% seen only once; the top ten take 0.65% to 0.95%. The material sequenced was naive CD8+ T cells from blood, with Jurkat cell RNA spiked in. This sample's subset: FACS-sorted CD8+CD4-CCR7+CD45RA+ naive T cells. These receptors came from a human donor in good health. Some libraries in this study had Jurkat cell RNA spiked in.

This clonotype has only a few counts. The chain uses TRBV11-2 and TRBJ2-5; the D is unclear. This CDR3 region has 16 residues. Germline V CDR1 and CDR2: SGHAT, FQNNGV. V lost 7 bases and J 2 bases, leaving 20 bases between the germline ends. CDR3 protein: CASTPALVWGQETQYF. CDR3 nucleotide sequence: TGTGCCAGCACCCCCGCATTAGTATGGGGACAAGAGACCCAGTACTTC.

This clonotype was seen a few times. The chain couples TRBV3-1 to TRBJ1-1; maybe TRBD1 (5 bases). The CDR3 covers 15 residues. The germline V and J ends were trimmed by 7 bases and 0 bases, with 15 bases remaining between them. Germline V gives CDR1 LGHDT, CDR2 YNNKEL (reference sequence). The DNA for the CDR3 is TGTGCCAGCACCCCGGGACCAGGAATGAACACTGAAGCTTTCTTT. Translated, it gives CASTPGPGMNTEAFF. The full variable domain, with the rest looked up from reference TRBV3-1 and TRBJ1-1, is DTAVSQTPKYLVTQMGNDKSIKCEQNLGHDTMYWYKQDSKKFLKIMFSYNNKELIINETVPNRFSPKSPDKAHLNLHINSLELGDSAVYFCASTPGPGMNTEAFFGQGTRLTVV.

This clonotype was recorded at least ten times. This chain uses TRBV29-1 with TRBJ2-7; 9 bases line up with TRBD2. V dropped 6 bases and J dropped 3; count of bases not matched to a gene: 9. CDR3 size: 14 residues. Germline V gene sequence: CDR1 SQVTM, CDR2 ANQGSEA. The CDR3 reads CSVTIAGEFYEQYF. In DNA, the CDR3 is TGCAGCGTGACTATAGCGGGAGAATTCTACGAGCAGTACTTC.

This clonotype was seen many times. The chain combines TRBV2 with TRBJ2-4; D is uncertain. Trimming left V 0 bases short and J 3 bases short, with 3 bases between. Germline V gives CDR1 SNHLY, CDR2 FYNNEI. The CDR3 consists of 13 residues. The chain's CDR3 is CASSEAYKNIQYF. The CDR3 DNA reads TGTGCCAGCAGTGAAGCCTACAAAAACATTCAGTACTTC.

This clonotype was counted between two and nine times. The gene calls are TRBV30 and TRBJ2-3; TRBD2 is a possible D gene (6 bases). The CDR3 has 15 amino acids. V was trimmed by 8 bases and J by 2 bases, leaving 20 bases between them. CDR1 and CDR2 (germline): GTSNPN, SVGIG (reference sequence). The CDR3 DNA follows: TGTGCCCAAACCGGAGCGGGCGCTACCACAGATACGCAGTATTTT. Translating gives CAQTGAGATTDTQYF.

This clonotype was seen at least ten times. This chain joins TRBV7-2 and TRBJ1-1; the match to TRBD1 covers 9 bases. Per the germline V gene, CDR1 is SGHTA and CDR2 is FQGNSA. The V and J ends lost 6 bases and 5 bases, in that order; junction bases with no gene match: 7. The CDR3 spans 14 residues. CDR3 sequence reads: CASRPDRGGTEAFF. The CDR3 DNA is TGTGCCAGCAGGCCGGACAGGGGAGGTACTGAAGCTTTCTTT.

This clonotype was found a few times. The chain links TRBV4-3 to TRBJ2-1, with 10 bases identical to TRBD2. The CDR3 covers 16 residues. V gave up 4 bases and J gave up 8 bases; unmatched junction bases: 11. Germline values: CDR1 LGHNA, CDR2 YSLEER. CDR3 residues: CASSRTSGAVFDEQFF. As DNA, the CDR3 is TGCGCCAGCAGCCGAACTAGCGGGGCCGTTTTCGATGAGCAGTTCTTC.

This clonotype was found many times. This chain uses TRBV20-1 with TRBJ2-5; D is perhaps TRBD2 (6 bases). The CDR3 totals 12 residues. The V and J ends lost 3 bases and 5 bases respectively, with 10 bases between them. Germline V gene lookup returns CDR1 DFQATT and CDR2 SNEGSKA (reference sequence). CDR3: CSASSGGETQYF. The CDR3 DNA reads TGCAGTGCTAGTTCCGGGGGTGAGACCCAGTACTTC.

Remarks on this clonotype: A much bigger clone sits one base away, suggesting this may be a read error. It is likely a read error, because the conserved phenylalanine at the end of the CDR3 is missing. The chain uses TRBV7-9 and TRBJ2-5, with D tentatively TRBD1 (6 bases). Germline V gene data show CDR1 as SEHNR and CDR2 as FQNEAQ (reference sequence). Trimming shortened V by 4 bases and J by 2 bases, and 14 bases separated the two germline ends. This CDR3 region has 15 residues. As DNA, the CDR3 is TGTGCCAGCAGCTCCTTAACAGGGATTCAAGAGACCCAGTACCTC. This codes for CASSSLTGIQETQYL.

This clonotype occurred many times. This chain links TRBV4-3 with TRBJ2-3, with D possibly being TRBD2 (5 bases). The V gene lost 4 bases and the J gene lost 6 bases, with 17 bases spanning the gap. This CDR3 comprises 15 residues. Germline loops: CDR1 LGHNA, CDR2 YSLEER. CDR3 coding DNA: TGCGCCAGCAGCCCCGGCGCACTAGTAGTGGATACGCAGTATTTT. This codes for CASSPGALVVDTQYF.

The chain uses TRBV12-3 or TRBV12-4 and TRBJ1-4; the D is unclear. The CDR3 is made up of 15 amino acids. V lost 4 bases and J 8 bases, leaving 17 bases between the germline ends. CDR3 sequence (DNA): TGTGCCAGCAGTTATAGCTCGTCACGGGAGGAAAAACTGTTTTTT. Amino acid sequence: CASSYSSSREEKLFF.

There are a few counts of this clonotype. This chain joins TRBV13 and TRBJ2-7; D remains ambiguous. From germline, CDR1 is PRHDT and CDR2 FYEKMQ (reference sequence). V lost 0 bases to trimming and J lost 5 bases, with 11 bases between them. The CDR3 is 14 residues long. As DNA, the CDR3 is TGTGCCAGCAGCTTAGGAGGGCTAGTCGACGAGCAGTACTTC. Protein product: CASSLGGLVDEQYF.

The CDR3 bases are TGTGCCAGCAGCTTAGTTCGCGGGGGGGTCCCAGATACGCAGTATTTT. Translation gives CASSLVRGGVPDTQYF. V usage is TRBV7-9 and J usage is TRBJ2-3, with 9 nucleotides matching TRBD2. CDR3 size: 16 residues. V gave up 1 base and J gave up 4 bases; unmatched junction bases: 6. Germline V gene sequence: CDR1 SEHNR, CDR2 FQNEAQ (reference sequence).

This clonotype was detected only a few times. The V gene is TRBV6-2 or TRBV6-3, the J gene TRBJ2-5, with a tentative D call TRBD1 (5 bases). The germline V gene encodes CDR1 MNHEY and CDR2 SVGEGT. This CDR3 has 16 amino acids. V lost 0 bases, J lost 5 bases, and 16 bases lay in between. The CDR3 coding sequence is TGTGCCAGCAGTTACTCGATTGTAGCAGGGTTCGAGACCCAGTACTTC. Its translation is CASSYSIVAGFETQYF.

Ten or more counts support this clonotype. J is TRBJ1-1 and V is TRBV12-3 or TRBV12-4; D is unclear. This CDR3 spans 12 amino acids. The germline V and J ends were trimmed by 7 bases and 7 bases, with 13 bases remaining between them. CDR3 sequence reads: CASTAPGLEAFF. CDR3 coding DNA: TGTGCCAGCACCGCCCCGGGTCTTGAAGCTTTCTTT.